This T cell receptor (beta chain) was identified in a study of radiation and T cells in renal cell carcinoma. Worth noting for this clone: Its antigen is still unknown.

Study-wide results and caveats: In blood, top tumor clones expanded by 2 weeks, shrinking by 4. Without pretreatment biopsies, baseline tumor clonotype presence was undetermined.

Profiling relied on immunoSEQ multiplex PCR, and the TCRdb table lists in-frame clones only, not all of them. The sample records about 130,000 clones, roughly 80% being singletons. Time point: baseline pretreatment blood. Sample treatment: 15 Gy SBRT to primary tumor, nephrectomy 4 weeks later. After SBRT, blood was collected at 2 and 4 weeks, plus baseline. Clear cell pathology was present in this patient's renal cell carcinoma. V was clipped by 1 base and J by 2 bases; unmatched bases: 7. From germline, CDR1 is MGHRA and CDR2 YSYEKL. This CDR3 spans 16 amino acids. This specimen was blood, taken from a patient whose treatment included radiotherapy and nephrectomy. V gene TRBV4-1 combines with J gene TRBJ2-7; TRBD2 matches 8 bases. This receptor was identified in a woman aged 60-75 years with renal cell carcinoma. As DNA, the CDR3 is TGCGCCAGCAGCCAAGTAATGACAGCGGGGGCCTACGAGCAGTACTTC. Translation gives CASSQVMTAGAYEQYF.